The clone carrying this TCR beta chain was seen more than once but under ten times. Its matching antigen is unknown. The data belong to a study of T cells in Graves' hyperthyroidism and ophthalmopathy. Regions amplified from RNA transcripts were the TCR beta CDR3 regions. The HTBI primer set served for first-round RT-PCR of the TCR CDR3. One entry per CDR3 protein results from TCRdb running MiXCR on the multiplex PCR reads. The sample has about 360,000 distinct CDR3 sequences; approximately 13% are singletons. Cells are PBMCs isolated from more than 8.5 ml of fresh blood. The CDR3 consists of 15 residues. V lost 4 bases and J 2 bases, leaving 15 bases between the germline ends. Per the germline V gene, CDR1 is SGHTA and CDR2 is FQGNSA. Findings and limits, study-wide: Median prediction lead before ophthalmopathy onset was 6.5 to 7 months with the model. Most clonotypes that expanded in the thyroid above 0.001 also showed up in blood.

The sequence derives from a woman under 30 with Graves' hyperthyroidism. The rearrangement links TRBV7-2 to TRBJ2-7, with D possibly called TRBD1 or TRBD2 (6 bases each). The specimen sequenced was blood. CDR3 amino acids: CASSSVTGGAYEQYF. The CDR3 bases are TGTGCCAGCAGCTCGGTGACAGGAGGGGCCTACGAGCAGTACTTC. The whole variable domain, remainder taken from reference TRBV7-2 and TRBJ2-7, is GAGVSQSPSNKVTEKGKDVELRCDPISGHTALYWYRQSLGQGLEFLIYFQGNSAPDKSGLPSDRFSAERTGGSVSTLTIQRTQQEDSAVYLCASSSVTGGAYEQYFGPGTRLTVT.